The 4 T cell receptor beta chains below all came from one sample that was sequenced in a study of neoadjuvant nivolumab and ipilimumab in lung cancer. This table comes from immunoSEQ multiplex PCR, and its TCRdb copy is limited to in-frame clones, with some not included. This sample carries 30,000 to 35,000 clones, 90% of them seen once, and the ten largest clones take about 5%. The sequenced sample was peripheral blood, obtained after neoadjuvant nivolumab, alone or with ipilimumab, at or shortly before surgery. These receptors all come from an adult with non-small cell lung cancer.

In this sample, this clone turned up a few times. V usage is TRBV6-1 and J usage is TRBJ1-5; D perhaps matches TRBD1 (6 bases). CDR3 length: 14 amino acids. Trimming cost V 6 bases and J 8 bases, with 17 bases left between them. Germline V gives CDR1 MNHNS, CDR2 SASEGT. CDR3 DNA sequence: TGTGCCAGCAGGGTACAGGGTTCGGACGAGCCCCAGCATTTT. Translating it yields CASRVQGSDEPQHF.

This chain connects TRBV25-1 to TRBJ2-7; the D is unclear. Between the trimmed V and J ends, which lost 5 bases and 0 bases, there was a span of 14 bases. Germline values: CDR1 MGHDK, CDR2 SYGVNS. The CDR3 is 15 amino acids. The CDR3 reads CASSSHTQASYEQYF. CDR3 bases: TGTGCCAGCAGTAGCCACACACAAGCCTCCTACGAGCAGTACTTC.

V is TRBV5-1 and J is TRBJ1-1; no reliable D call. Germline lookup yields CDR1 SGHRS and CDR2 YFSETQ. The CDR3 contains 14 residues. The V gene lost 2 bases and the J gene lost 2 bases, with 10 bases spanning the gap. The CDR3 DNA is TGCGCCAGCAGCTTTTCGAGTTTAAACACTGAAGCTTTCTTT. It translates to CASSFSSLNTEAFF.

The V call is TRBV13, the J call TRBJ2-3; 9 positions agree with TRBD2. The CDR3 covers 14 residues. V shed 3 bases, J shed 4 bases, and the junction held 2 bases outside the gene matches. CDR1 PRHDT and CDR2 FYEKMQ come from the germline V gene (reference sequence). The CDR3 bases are TGTGCCAGCAGCTTGGGCGGGGGGGCAGATACGCAGTATTTT. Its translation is CASSLGGGADTQYF.